The sequence of this T cell receptor beta chain was determined in a study of blood T cell repertoires in COVID-19 (dated by TCRdb to 2019 to 2021). Background for the entire study: Samples covering the acute and convalescent phases of COVID-19 were provided by collaborators in the United States, Italy and Spain. HLA class I and class II types, where available, came from metadata supplied by the sample provider rather than from assay-based typing. Subjects who had been exposed to COVID-19, were actively infected with it, or had recovered from it provided the deeply sampled blood TCRbeta repertoires that made up the dataset. The prospective study material was composed of cDNA or gDNA derived from T cells, B-cell-depleted T cells, or PBMCs. The repertoires were released in a freely available public database intended as a resource for research on the immune response to SARS-CoV-2. The sample metadata nearly always contained a de-identified subject ID, COVID-19 status, age in years and sex. Samples came from the ongoing ImmuneRACE study (first 160 participants) plus 1,254 subjects from 6 global collaborators.

The collaborating institutions used their own protocols to collect whole blood in K2EDTA tubes. For TCRbeta analysis, collaborators shipped samples in one of three forms: frozen whole blood, isolated PBMCs, or DNA extracted from either of those sample types. TCRbeta CDR3 regions were amplified from genomic DNA by means of the immunoSEQ Assay, a bias-controlled multiplex PCR. The original pipeline was this. Nucleated cell counts per sample were estimated from amplification of reference gene primers within the assay. To quantify the absolute abundance of each unique TCRbeta CDR3 rearrangement, sequence reads were collapsed and filtered. For each sample, productive Simpson clonality was calculated as the square root of Simpson's diversity index over productive rearrangements. The source is immuneACCESS, and TCRdb retained only in-frame sequences with V and J called. Part of the clones is not carried over; for the studies checked, unresolved V genes explain less than half of this, and the remainder is unexplained. That table furnishes V, J and clone size, whereas the DNA furnished D and trimming. This sample is represented by tens of thousands of clones; roughly 80% of them were singletons. Of the sample, 5.9% is held by the ten largest clones.

The research as a whole found: The amount of clinical and demographic metadata varied by source and participant and was provided uncurated.

Taken from the germline V gene, the CDR1 and CDR2 loops are SGHTA and FQGNSA. The germline V and J ends show losses of 5 bases and 1 base respectively, and no gene match explains 6 bases of the junction. CDR3 length: 16 amino acids, cysteine to phenylalanine. The entry retains the CDR3 DNA only, 48 bases that are in frame from base 1. Of note for this clone: Its antigen remains unidentified. The sample holds no much larger clone one base away, and base qualities are not on file.

The clonotype comes from a human donor in a cohort sampled during active or convalescent COVID-19. The rearrangement combines TRBV7-2 with TRBJ1-5, and TRBD1 aligns with 9 junction nucleotides. The sequenced sample was peripheral blood. The CDR3 protein sequence reads: CASSLTGGGSNQPQHF. The nucleotide sequence is given as TGTGCCAGCAGCCTAACAGGGGGCGGGAGCAATCAGCCCCAGCATTTT.